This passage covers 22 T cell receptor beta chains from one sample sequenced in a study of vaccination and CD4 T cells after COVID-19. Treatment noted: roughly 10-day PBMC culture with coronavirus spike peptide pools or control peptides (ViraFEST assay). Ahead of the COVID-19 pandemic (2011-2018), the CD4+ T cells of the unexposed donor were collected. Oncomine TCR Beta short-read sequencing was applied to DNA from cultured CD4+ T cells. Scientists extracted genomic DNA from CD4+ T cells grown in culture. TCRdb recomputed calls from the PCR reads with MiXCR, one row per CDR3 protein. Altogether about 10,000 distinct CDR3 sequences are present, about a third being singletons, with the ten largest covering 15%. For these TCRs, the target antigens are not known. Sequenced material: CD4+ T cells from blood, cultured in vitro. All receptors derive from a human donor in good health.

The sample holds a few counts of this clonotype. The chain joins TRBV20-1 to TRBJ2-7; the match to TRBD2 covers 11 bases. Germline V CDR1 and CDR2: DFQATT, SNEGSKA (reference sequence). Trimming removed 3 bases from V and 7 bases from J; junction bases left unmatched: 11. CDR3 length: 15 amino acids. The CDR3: CSASYLAGGREEQYF. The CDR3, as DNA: TGCAGTGCTAGTTACCTAGCGGGAGGCCGGGAAGAGCAGTACTTC.

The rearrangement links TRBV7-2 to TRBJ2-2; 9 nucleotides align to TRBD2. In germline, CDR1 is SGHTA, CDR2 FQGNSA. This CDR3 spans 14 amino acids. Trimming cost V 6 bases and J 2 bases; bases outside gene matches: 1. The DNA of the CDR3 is TGTGCCAGCAGACTAGCGGGTAACACCGGGGAGCTGTTTTTT. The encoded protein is CASRLAGNTGELFF.

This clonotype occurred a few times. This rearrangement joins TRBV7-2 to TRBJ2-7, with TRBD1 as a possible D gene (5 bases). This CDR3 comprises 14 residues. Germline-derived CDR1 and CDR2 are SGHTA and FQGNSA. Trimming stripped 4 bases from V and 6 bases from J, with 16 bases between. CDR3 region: CASSSAAGNLEQYF. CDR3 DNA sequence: TGTGCCAGCAGCTCTGCGGCAGGGAACCTCGAGCAGTACTTC. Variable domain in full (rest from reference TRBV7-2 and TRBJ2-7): GAGVSQSPSNKVTEKGKDVELRCDPISGHTALYWYRQSLGQGLEFLIYFQGNSAPDKSGLPSDRFSAERTGGSVSTLTIQRTQQEDSAVYLCASSSAAGNLEQYFGPGTRLTVT.

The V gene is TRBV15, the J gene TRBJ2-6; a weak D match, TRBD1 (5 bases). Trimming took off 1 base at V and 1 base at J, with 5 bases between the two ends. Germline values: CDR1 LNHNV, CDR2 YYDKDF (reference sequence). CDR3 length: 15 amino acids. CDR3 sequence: CATSRAGSGANVLTF. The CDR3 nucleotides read TGTGCCACCAGCAGAGCAGGGTCTGGGGCCAACGTCCTGACTTTC.

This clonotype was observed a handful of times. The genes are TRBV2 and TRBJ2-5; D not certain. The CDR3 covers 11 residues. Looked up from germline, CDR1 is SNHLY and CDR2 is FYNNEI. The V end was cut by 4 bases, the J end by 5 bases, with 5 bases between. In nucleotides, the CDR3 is TGTGCCAGCAGTGTAGGGGAGACCCAGTACTTC. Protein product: CASSVGETQYF.

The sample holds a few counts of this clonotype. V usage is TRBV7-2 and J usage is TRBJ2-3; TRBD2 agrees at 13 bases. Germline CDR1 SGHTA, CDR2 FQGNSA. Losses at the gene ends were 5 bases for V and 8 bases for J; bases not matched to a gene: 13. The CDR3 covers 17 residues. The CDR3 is CASSPGLAGSSWGTQYF. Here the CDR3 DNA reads TGTGCCAGCAGCCCGGGACTAGCGGGATCATCATGGGGTACGCAGTATTTT.

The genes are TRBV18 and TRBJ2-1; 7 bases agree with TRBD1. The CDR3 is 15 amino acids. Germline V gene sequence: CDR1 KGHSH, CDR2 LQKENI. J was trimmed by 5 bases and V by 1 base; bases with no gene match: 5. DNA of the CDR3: TGTGCCAGCTCACCACAACGGACAGGTAACAATGAGCAGTTCTTC. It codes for CASSPQRTGNNEQFF.

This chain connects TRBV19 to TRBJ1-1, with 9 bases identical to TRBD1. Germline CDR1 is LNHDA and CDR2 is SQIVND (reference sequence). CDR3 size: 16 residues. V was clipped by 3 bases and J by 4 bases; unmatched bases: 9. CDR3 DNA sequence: TGTGCCAGTAGTATGAGGACAGGGGTTGGTGGCACTGAAGCTTTCTTT. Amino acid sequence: CASSMRTGVGGTEAFF.

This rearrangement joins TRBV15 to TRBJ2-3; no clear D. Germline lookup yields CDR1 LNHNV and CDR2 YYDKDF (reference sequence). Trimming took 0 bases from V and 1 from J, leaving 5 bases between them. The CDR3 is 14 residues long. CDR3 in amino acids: CATSRDLGTDTQYF. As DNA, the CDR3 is TGTGCCACCAGCAGAGATCTGGGCACAGATACGCAGTATTTT.

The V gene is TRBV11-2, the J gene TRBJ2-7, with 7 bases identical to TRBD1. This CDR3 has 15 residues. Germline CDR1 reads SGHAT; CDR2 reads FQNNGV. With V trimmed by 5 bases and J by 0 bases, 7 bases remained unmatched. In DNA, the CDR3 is TGTGCCAGCAGCCCGGAGACAGGGCGCTCCTACGAGCAGTACTTC. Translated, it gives CASSPETGRSYEQYF.

The CDR3 sequence: CASSLDPVTYEQYF. For the CDR3, the DNA is TGTGCCAGCAGCTTAGATCCCGTAACCTACGAGCAGTACTTC. The chain uses TRBV11-2 and TRBJ2-7; D is unresolved. CDR3 length: 14 residues. V shed 0 bases and J shed 2 bases, with 8 bases lying between them. From germline, CDR1 is SGHAT and CDR2 FQNNGV.

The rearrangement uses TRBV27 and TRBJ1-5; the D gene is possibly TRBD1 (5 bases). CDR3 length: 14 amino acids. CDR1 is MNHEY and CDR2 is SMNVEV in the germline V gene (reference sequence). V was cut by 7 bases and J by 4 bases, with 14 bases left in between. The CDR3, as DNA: TGTGCCAGCAATCAGCACGGGGGAAATCAGCCCCAGCATTTT. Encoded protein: CASNQHGGNQPQHF.

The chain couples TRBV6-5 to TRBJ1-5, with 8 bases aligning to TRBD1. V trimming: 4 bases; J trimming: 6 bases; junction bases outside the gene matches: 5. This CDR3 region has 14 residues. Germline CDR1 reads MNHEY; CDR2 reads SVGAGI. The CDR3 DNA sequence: TGTGCCAGCAGTTCACAGGGGGAAGCTCAGCCCCAGCATTTT. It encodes CASSSQGEAQPQHF.

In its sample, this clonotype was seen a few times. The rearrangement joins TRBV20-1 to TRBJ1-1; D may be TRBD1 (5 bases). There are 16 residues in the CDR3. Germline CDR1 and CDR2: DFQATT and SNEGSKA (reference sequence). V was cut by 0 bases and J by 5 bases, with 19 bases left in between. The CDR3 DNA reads TGCAGTGCTAGAGACCCAAGGCGGGGGACGGGTACTGAAGCTTTCTTT. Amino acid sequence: CSARDPRRGTGTEAFF.

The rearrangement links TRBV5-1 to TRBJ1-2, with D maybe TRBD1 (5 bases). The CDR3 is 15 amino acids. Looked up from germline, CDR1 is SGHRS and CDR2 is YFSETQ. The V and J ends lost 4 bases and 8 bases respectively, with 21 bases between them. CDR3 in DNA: TGCGCCAGCAGCGCGGGAGGCCCTGCAGGGCGCGGCTACACCTTC. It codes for CASSAGGPAGRGYTF.

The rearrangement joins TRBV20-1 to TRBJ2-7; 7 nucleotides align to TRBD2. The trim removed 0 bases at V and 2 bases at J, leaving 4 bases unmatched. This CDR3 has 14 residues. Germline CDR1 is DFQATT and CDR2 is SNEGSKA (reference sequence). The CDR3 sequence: CSARDRGRAYEQYF. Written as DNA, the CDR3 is TGCAGTGCTAGAGACCGGGGGAGGGCCTACGAGCAGTACTTC.

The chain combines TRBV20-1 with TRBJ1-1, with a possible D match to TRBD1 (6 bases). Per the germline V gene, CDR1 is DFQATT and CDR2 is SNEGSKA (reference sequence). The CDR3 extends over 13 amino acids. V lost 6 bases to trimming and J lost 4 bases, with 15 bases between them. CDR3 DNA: TGCAGTGCGGAGGGGGGCGCGGGCACTGAAGCTTTCTTT. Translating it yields CSAEGGAGTEAFF.

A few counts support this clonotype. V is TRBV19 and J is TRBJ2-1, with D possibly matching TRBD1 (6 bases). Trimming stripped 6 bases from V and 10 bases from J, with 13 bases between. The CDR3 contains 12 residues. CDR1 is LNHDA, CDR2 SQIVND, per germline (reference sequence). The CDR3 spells CASSIPQGEQFF. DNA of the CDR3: TGTGCCAGTAGCATCCCTCAGGGGGAGCAGTTCTTC.

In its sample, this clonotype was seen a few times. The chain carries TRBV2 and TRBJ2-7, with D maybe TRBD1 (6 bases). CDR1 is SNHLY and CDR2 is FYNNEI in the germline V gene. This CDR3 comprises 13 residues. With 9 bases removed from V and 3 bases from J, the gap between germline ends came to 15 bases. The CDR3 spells CASTGNPLYEQYF. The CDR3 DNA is TGTGCCAGTACAGGGAATCCCCTCTACGAGCAGTACTTC.

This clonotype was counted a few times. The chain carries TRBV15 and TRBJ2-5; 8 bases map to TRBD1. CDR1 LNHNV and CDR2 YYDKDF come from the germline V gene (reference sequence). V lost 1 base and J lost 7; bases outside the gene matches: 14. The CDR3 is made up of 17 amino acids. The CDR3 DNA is TGTGCCACCAGCAGAGCCGGACAGGGTGTGGCCAGGAGGACCCAGTACTTC. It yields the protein CATSRAGQGVARRTQYF.

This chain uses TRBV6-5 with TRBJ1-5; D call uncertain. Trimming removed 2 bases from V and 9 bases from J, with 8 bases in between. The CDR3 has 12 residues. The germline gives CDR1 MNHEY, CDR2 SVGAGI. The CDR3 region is CASSYGNGPQHF. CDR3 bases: TGTGCCAGCAGTTACGGCAATGGGCCCCAGCATTTT.

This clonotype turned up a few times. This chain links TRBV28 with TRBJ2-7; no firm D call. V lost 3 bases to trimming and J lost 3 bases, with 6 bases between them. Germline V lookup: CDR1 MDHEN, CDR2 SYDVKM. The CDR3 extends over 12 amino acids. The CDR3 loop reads CASSLGSYEQYF. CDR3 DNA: TGTGCCAGCAGTTTGGGCAGCTACGAGCAGTACTTC.